The 12 T cell receptor beta chains below come from one sample, sequenced in a study of regulatory T cells in long-lasting Graves disease. Time point specified: newly diagnosed GD, antithyroid drugs for less than 3 months. The TCR library used RNA extracted from PBMCs. Libraries of TCR beta came from iRepertoire HTBI primers plus Arm-PCR of CDR3 regions. TCRdb processed the multiplex PCR reads anew with MiXCR; each CDR3 protein has one entry. The sample has 380,000 or so distinct CDR3 sequences; around 16% are singletons. The same data also contributed to another study, on T cells in Graves' hyperthyroidism and ophthalmopathy.

The sample here was peripheral blood mononuclear cells (PBMCs), taken at new diagnosis, from a patient treated with antithyroid drugs. The receptors derive from a woman aged 18-30 years with Graves disease.

This clonotype was counted many times. The rearrangement links TRBV30 to TRBJ2-5; perhaps TRBD1 as D (6 bases). V lost 0 bases, J lost 5 bases, and 10 bases lay in between. CDR3 size: 13 residues. Germline assignment: CDR1 GTSNPN and CDR2 SVGIG (reference sequence). The CDR3 DNA follows: TGTGCCTGGAGTGTATGGCAGGGGGAGACCCAGTACTTC. Residues: CAWSVWQGETQYF.

The genes are TRBV29-1 and TRBJ2-2, with 10 bases identical to TRBD1. The CDR3 length is 14 residues. Trimming removed 5 bases from V and 5 bases from J; junction bases left unmatched: 5. CDR1 and CDR2 (germline): SQVTM, ANQGSEA. The CDR3 reads CSVPTDRGTGELFF. CDR3 sequence (DNA): TGCAGCGTTCCTACGGACAGGGGGACCGGGGAGCTGTTTTTT.

Many counts were recorded for this clonotype. This rearrangement joins TRBV5-1 to TRBJ2-1, with a possible D match to TRBD1 (6 bases). V was shortened by 0 bases and J by 8 bases, with 18 bases between the two germline ends. The CDR3 length is 16 residues. CDR1 and CDR2 from the germline V gene are SGHRS and YFSETQ. The DNA for the CDR3 is TGCGCCAGCAGCTTGGGGGCAGGGGCGCGGCGGGATGAGCAGTTCTTC. Amino acid sequence: CASSLGAGARRDEQFF.

The rearrangement uses TRBV19 and TRBJ2-7, with no clear D. There are 12 residues in the CDR3. Germline V CDR1 and CDR2: LNHDA, SQIVND (reference sequence). V lost 5 bases and J 6 bases, leaving 11 bases between the germline ends. CDR3 DNA sequence: TGTGCCAGTAGTGAATTGGGTCTCGAGCAGTACTTC. Residues: CASSELGLEQYF.

There are a few counts of this clonotype. The J gene is TRBJ1-5, the V gene TRBV19; D uncertain. Deletions cut 0 bases from V and 6 bases from J, with 9 bases between. Germline values: CDR1 LNHDA, CDR2 SQIVND (reference sequence). This CDR3 has 14 amino acids. This chain's CDR3 is CASSIDVGGQPQHF. In DNA form, the CDR3 reads TGTGCCAGTAGTATAGATGTTGGTGGTCAGCCCCAGCATTTT. The variable domain in full, completed from reference TRBV19 and TRBJ1-5, reads DGGITQSPKYLFRKEGQNVTLSCEQNLNHDAMYWYRQDPGQGLRLIYYSQIVNDFQKGDIAEGYSVSREKKESFPLTVTSAQKNPTAFYLCASSIDVGGQPQHFGDGTRLSIL.

This clonotype was found a few times. CDR3 sequence reads: CSARPSTSGYLNEQFF. CDR3 nucleotide sequence: TGCAGTGCTAGACCCTCGACTAGCGGCTATCTCAATGAGCAGTTCTTC. The chain joins TRBV20-1 to TRBJ2-1, with 9 bases that match TRBD2. The junction had 11 bases not matched to a gene; V was cut back by 2 bases and J by 6 bases. CDR3 length equals 16 residues. Germline V gives CDR1 DFQATT, CDR2 SNEGSKA (reference sequence).

In its sample, this clonotype was seen a few times. The chain's CDR3 is CASSLGRGTSGGETQYF. CDR3 in DNA: TGTGCCAGCAGCTTAGGACGAGGGACTAGCGGGGGAGAGACCCAGTACTTC. The genes are TRBV7-6 and TRBJ2-5; TRBD2 matches 14 bases. Germline V gene data show CDR1 as SGHVS and CDR2 as FNYEAQ. With 1 base clipped from V and 4 bases from J, the junction kept 5 bases outside the gene matches. The CDR3 runs 17 residues.

In its sample, this clonotype was seen many times. The chain combines TRBV11-2 with TRBJ2-7; 9 nucleotides match TRBD1. V gave up 5 bases and J gave up 6 bases; unmatched junction bases: 5. Per germline, CDR1 SGHAT and CDR2 FQNNGV. The CDR3 runs 13 residues. The CDR3 nucleotides read TGTGCCAGCAGCACGGGACAGGGCCTCGAGCAGTACTTC. This translates into CASSTGQGLEQYF.

This clonotype appeared many times. This sequence joins TRBV24-1 and TRBJ2-5; the D gene is possibly TRBD1 (6 bases). Germline values: CDR1 KGHDR, CDR2 SFDVKD. The CDR3 has 16 amino acids. The ends were cut back, 2 bases at V and 5 bases at J, with 17 bases in the middle. The CDR3 sequence is CATSDSPGQGVETQYF. CDR3 DNA: TGTGCCACCAGTGATTCACCGGGACAAGGGGTCGAGACCCAGTACTTC.

V usage is TRBV5-6 and J usage is TRBJ2-7, with D possibly TRBD1 on 5 matching bases. The V and J ends lost 0 bases and 0 bases respectively, with 16 bases between them. CDR1 and CDR2 from the germline V gene are SGHDT and YYEEEE. CDR3 length: 17 residues. Here the CDR3 reads CASSLVAGQMSSYEQYF. For the CDR3, the DNA is TGTGCCAGCAGCTTGGTGGCAGGGCAGATGAGCTCCTACGAGCAGTACTTC. Supplemented by reference TRBV5-6 and TRBJ2-7, the full variable domain reads DAGVTQSPTHLIKTRGQQVTLRCSPKSGHDTVSWYQQALGQGPQFIFQYYEEEERQRGNFPDRFSGHQFPNYSSELNVNALLLGDSALYLCASSLVAGQMSSYEQYFGPGTRLTVT.

This clonotype was recorded many times. V is TRBV20-1 and J is TRBJ2-7; perhaps D is TRBD1 or TRBD2 (5 bases each). The CDR3 extends over 15 amino acids. Germline lookup yields CDR1 DFQATT and CDR2 SNEGSKA (reference sequence). V lost 1 base to trimming and J lost 2 bases, with 15 bases between them. The chain's CDR3 is CSARVLGTAAYEQYF. The CDR3 bases are TGCAGTGCTAGAGTCCTCGGGACGGCTGCCTACGAGCAGTACTTC.

V gene TRBV3-1 combines with J gene TRBJ2-2, with TRBD2 matching 9 bases. Germline CDR1 reads LGHDT; CDR2 reads YNNKEL (reference sequence). V dropped 2 bases and J dropped 8; count of bases not matched to a gene: 9. CDR3 length equals 16 residues. CDR3 bases: TGTGCCAGCAGCCAAAGCCTAGCGGGATTTTCGGGGGAGCTGTTTTTT. Translation gives CASSQSLAGFSGELFF.